This record concerns one TCR beta chain sequence. Measured with immunoSEQ multiplex PCR; TCRdb has only the in-frame clones, and not every one. This sample has roughly 68,000 clones, with just over 90% found just once. This entry belongs to a study of T cell changes during pregnancy in multiple sclerosis. The CDR3 spans 15 residues. Germline CDR1 is GTSNPN and CDR2 is SVGIG (reference sequence). J was trimmed by 8 bases and V by 3 bases; bases with no gene match: 10. The origin of this receptor is a female donor in good health, enrolled as a control in a pregnancy study. The gene calls are TRBV30 and TRBJ1-2; 12 bases are a match to TRBD1. Sequenced material: peripheral blood, taken in the second trimester of pregnancy. The CDR3 sequence: CAWRVGTGGAGGYTF. The CDR3 DNA is TGTGCCTGGAGGGTTGGGACAGGGGGCGCGGGGGGCTACACCTTC.